Listed here are 6 T cell receptor beta chains from one sample, sequenced in a study of blood T cell repertoires in COVID-19. Here immunoSEQ multiplex PCR was the method, and the copy in TCRdb shows in-frame clones only, minus some. The data contain around 370,000 clones, about 90% of them seen just once; the ten biggest clones take up roughly 6%. Material for sequencing was peripheral blood. Receptors originate from a woman between 50 and 59 years old with COVID-19, enrolled during active disease.

V usage is TRBV18 and J usage is TRBJ2-3; 11 positions match TRBD2. Germline V gene data show CDR1 as KGHSH and CDR2 as LQKENI. This CDR3 spans 16 amino acids. V dropped 2 bases and J dropped 4; count of bases not matched to a gene: 5. The CDR3: CASSPELAGASDTQYF. The CDR3 DNA reads TGTGCCAGCTCACCAGAACTAGCGGGAGCTTCAGATACGCAGTATTTT.

The chain has TRBV7-2 and TRBJ1-2; 10 bases map to TRBD1. Looked up from germline, CDR1 is SGHTA and CDR2 is FQGNSA. The junction had 7 bases not matched to a gene; V was cut back by 3 bases and J by 6 bases. This CDR3 region has 15 residues. The CDR3 nucleotides read TGTGCCAGCAGCTTGCGCCGGGACAGGGGTAATGGCTACACCTTC. Its translation is CASSLRRDRGNGYTF.

The V gene is TRBV10-3, the J gene TRBJ1-4, with TRBD1 identical over 9 bases. Trimming cost V 3 bases and J 8 bases; bases outside gene matches: 7. CDR3 length equals 15 residues. Germline V CDR1 and CDR2: ENHRY, SYGVKD. This CDR3 is CAISEGTGKEEKLFF. CDR3 bases: TGTGCCATCAGTGAAGGGACAGGGAAGGAAGAAAAACTGTTTTTT.

The gene calls are TRBV7-8 and TRBJ2-7; the D gene is possibly TRBD1 (7 bases). V was cut by 0 bases and J by 7 bases, with 13 bases left in between. The CDR3 loop spans 14 amino acids. Germline CDR1 is SGHVS and CDR2 is FQNEAQ. The CDR3 loop reads CASSLAHSGGEQYF. DNA of the CDR3: TGTGCCAGCAGCTTAGCTCATTCAGGGGGGGAGCAGTACTTC.

The chain recombines TRBV6-5 with TRBJ1-1; D is ambiguous. V was clipped by 4 bases and J by 1 base, with 7 bases between them. Germline values: CDR1 MNHEY, CDR2 SVGAGI. The CDR3 spans 13 residues. The CDR3 DNA reads as TGTGCCAGCAGTTTCGAAGCGAACACTGAAGCTTTCTTT. It specifies CASSFEANTEAFF.

CDR3 nucleotides: TGTGCCAGCAGAACCGGGACTAGCGATCACGAGCAGTACTTC. This codes for CASRTGTSDHEQYF. This rearrangement joins TRBV2 to TRBJ2-7; 10 bases line up with TRBD2. V was clipped by 6 bases and J by 5 bases; unmatched bases: 7. In germline, CDR1 is SNHLY, CDR2 FYNNEI. The CDR3 runs 14 residues.